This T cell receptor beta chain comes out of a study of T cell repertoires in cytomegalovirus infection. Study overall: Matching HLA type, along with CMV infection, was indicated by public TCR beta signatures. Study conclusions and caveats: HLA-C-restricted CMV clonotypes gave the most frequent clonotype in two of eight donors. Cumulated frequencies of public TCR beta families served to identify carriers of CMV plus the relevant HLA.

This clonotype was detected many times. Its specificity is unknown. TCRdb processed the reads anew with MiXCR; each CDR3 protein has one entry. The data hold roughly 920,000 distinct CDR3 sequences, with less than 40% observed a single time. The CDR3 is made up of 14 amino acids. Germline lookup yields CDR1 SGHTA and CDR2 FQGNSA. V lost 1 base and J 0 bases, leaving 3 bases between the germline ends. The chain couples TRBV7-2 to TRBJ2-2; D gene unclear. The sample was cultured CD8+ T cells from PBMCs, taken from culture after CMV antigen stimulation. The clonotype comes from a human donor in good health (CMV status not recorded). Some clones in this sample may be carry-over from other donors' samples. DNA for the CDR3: TGTGCCAGCAGCTTAGTCTCGAACACCGGGGAGCTGTTTTTT. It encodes CASSLVSNTGELFF.